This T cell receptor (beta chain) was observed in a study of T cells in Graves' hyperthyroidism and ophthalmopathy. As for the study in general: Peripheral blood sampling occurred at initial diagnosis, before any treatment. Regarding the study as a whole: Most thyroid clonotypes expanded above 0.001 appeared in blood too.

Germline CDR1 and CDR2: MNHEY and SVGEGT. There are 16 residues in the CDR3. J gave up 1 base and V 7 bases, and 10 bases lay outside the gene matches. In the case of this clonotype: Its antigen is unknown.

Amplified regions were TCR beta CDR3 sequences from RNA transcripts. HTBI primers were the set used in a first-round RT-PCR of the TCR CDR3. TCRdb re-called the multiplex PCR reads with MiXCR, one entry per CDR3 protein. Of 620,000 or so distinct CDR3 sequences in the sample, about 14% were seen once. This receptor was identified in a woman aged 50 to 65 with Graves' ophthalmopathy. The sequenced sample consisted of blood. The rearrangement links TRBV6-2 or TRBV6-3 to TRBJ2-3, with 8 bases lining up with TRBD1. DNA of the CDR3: TGTGCCAGCACCTCCAGCGACAGGGGAGGCACAGATACGCAGTATTTT. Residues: CASTSSDRGGTDTQYF.